One T cell receptor (beta chain) is described in this entry. Its antigen is unidentified. Template for every sorted-subset replicate PCR totaled approximately 0.2 ug DNA, some 30,000 T cell genomes. Clones were sequenced by immunoSEQ multiplex PCR, and TCRdb holds only the in-frame ones, with some missing. This sample yields roughly 1,600,000 clones, of which just under 99% are seen a single time; about 0.35% belongs to the top ten. The record originates from a study of shared clonotypes between healthy human individuals. Study findings and constraints: Estimated richness values were generally larger in naive subsets than in memory subsets.

The CDR3 loop spans 17 amino acids. Germline-derived CDR1 and CDR2 are SGHRS and YFSETQ. The V and J ends lost 0 bases and 1 base respectively, with 15 bases between them. The V and J genes are TRBV5-1 and TRBJ2-3; possibly TRBD1 for D (6 bases). The sequenced material came from naive CD4+ T cells sorted from blood. This sample's subset: CD45RA+ positively selected. The receptor comes from a man aged 30 to 39 in good health. CDR3 residues: CASSLVGPGAGTDTQYF. The DNA of the CDR3 is TGCGCCAGCAGCTTGGTGGGACCAGGGGCGGGCACAGATACGCAGTATTTT.